The subject of this entry is one T cell receptor (beta chain). This specimen belongs to a study of shared clonotypes between healthy human individuals. Looking at the study overall: Sampling drew on donors who were two women and a few men aged 18 to 49.

Profiled with immunoSEQ multiplex PCR; TCRdb holds only in-frame clones, not every one. The table records 2.3 million or so clones, 85% to 95% of them present only once. Germline values: CDR1 MDHEN, CDR2 SYDVKM. The CDR3 spans 14 residues. Trimming left V 6 bases short and J 0 bases short, with 11 bases between. The sample consisted of naive CD4+ T cells from PBMCs. The subset is: CD45RA+ positively selected. This TCR derives from a man younger than 35 in good health. Some clones in this sample may be carry-over from other donors' samples. V gene TRBV28 combines with J gene TRBJ2-5; possible D gene TRBD1, 6 bases. CDR3 in amino acids: CASRVRQDQETQYF. As DNA, the CDR3 is TGTGCCAGCAGGGTACGACAGGACCAAGAGACCCAGTACTTC.